The rows below give T cell receptor beta chains drawn from one sample of a study of blood T cell repertoires in COVID-19. Sequencing was performed with immunoSEQ multiplex PCR; in TCRdb, only in-frame clones are kept and a portion is missing. The repertoire holds about 45,000 clones, with 75% to 90% as singletons. The sample was peripheral blood. Receptors were obtained from a woman older than 75 in a cohort sampled during active or convalescent COVID-19. The CDR3 runs from the conserved cysteine through the conserved F or W. The D gene is left open where the match is weak. The size field is filled for only some rows; it gives once, few, many or a size class.

v_gene: TRBV5-1
abundance: .
d_gene: .
j_gene: TRBJ1-6
CDR3aa: CASSLAGLGSPLHF
CDR3nt: TGCGCCAGCAGCTTGGCCGGGTTGGGTTCACCCCTCCACTTT

v_gene: TRBV7-2
abundance: .
d_gene: TRBD2
j_gene: TRBJ2-7
CDR3aa: CASSLGGSNEQYF
CDR3nt: TGTGCCAGCAGCTTAGGCGGGAGCAACGAGCAGTACTTC

v_gene: TRBV6-6
abundance: .
d_gene: .
j_gene: TRBJ1-2
CDR3aa: CASSYSLIRVYGYTF
CDR3nt: TGTGCCAGCAGTTACTCACTGATCCGGGTATATGGCTACACCTTC

v_gene: TRBV2
abundance: once
d_gene: .
j_gene: TRBJ2-3
CDR3aa: CASNRAGGTDTQYF
CDR3nt: TGTGCCAGCAATCGAGCGGGTGGTACAGATACGCAGTATTTT

v_gene: TRBV5-1
abundance: .
d_gene: TRBD1
j_gene: TRBJ1-3
CDR3aa: CASSLERTGFGNTIYF
CDR3nt: TGCGCCAGCAGCTTGGAGCGGACAGGGTTCGGAAACACCATATATTTT

v_gene: TRBV5-1
abundance: .
d_gene: .
j_gene: TRBJ1-1
CDR3aa: CASSPGQISANTEAFF
CDR3nt: TGCGCCAGCAGCCCGGGACAAATTTCGGCGAACACTGAAGCTTTCTTT

v_gene: TRBV11-2
abundance: .
d_gene: TRBD2
j_gene: TRBJ2-7
CDR3aa: CASIHGTSGYEQYF
CDR3nt: TGTGCCAGCATCCATGGAACTAGCGGCTACGAGCAGTACTTC

v_gene: TRBV11-2
abundance: .
d_gene: TRBD2
j_gene: TRBJ2-3
CDR3aa: CASSLRPGPREIGTQYF
CDR3nt: TGTGCCAGCAGCCTCCGCCCCGGCCCGCGGGAGATTGGTACGCAGTATTTT

v_gene: TRBV5-4
abundance: once
d_gene: .
j_gene: TRBJ1-2
CDR3aa: CASSLERLYGYTF
CDR3nt: TGTGCCAGCAGCTTGGAAAGACTCTATGGCTACACCTTC

v_gene: TRBV5-4
abundance: .
d_gene: TRBD2
j_gene: TRBJ2-5
CDR3aa: CASSLRAGGRETQYF
CDR3nt: TGTGCCAGCAGCTTGAGAGCGGGAGGGCGAGAGACCCAGTACTTC

v_gene: TRBV6-6
abundance: .
d_gene: TRBD2
j_gene: TRBJ2-2
CDR3aa: CASSYSGGGTGELFF
CDR3nt: TGTGCCAGCAGTTACTCTGGGGGAGGGACCGGGGAGCTGTTTTTT

v_gene: TRBV11-1
abundance: .
d_gene: .
j_gene: TRBJ2-2
CDR3aa: CASSDRTEVAGELFF
CDR3nt: TGTGCCAGCAGCGACCGGACAGAAGTCGCCGGGGAGCTGTTTTTT

v_gene: TRBV5-6
abundance: .
d_gene: TRBD1
j_gene: TRBJ2-7
CDR3aa: CASSAGQGRRGYEQYF
CDR3nt: TGTGCCAGCAGCGCGGGACAGGGCCGGAGGGGCTACGAGCAGTACTTC

v_gene: TRBV7-2
abundance: .
d_gene: TRBD1
j_gene: TRBJ1-1
CDR3aa: CASSLVGGKMNTEAFF
CDR3nt: TGTGCCAGCAGCTTAGTAGGGGGCAAGATGAACACTGAAGCTTTCTTT

v_gene: TRBV24-1
abundance: .
d_gene: TRBD1
j_gene: TRBJ2-1
CDR3aa: CATSDTPTGGLYNEQFF
CDR3nt: TGTGCCACCAGTGACACCCCGACAGGGGGCTTATACAATGAGCAGTTCTTC

v_gene: TRBV5-4
abundance: .
d_gene: TRBD2
j_gene: TRBJ2-3
CDR3aa: CASSRGVAGGSDTQYF
CDR3nt: TGTGCCAGCAGCCGAGGGGTTGCGGGAGGATCAGATACGCAGTATTTT

v_gene: TRBV5-4
abundance: .
d_gene: .
j_gene: TRBJ2-4
CDR3aa: CASSSSTKAKNIQYF
CDR3nt: TGTGCCAGCAGCAGCTCCACGAAAGCCAAAAACATTCAGTACTTC

v_gene: TRBV28
abundance: .
d_gene: TRBD1
j_gene: TRBJ1-5
CDR3aa: CASSLLGGQPQHF
CDR3nt: TGTGCCAGCAGTTTATTAGGGGGCCAGCCCCAGCATTTT

v_gene: TRBV28
abundance: .
d_gene: TRBD1
j_gene: TRBJ1-5
CDR3aa: CASSLPRGQGANQPQHF
CDR3nt: TGTGCCAGCAGTTTACCCCGGGGACAGGGAGCCAATCAGCCCCAGCATTTT

v_gene: TRBV6-5
abundance: .
d_gene: .
j_gene: TRBJ2-7
CDR3aa: CASSRDRGDEQYF
CDR3nt: TGTGCCAGTAGCCGCGATAGGGGCGACGAGCAGTACTTC

v_gene: TRBV7-2
abundance: .
d_gene: TRBD1
j_gene: TRBJ2-3
CDR3aa: CASSQGGGSTDTQYF
CDR3nt: TGTGCCAGCAGCCAAGGGGGCGGGAGCACAGATACGCAGTATTTT

v_gene: TRBV29-1
abundance: .
d_gene: TRBD1
j_gene: TRBJ1-4
CDR3aa: CSVVSGTGSEKLFF
CDR3nt: TGCAGCGTTGTCTCTGGGACAGGATCCGAAAAACTGTTTTTT

v_gene: TRBV29-1
abundance: .
d_gene: TRBD1
j_gene: TRBJ1-2
CDR3aa: CSSGGDRDRVYGYTF
CDR3nt: TGCAGCTCTGGGGGTGACAGGGATCGGGTCTATGGCTACACCTTC

v_gene: TRBV5-4
abundance: .
d_gene: .
j_gene: TRBJ2-5
CDR3aa: CASSHNRNQETQYF
CDR3nt: TGTGCCAGCAGCCACAACAGGAACCAAGAGACCCAGTACTTC

v_gene: TRBV6-1
abundance: .
d_gene: TRBD2
j_gene: TRBJ2-7
CDR3aa: CASSVGELAGLYEQYF
CDR3nt: TGTGCCAGCAGTGTGGGGGAACTAGCGGGACTCTACGAGCAGTACTTC

v_gene: TRBV4-3
abundance: .
d_gene: .
j_gene: TRBJ2-7
CDR3aa: CASSHVRGLEQYF
CDR3nt: TGCGCCAGCAGCCATGTCAGGGGTCTCGAGCAGTACTTC

v_gene: TRBV19
abundance: .
d_gene: TRBD1
j_gene: TRBJ2-7
CDR3aa: CASSFLGEGGSYEQYF
CDR3nt: TGTGCCAGTAGTTTTTTGGGTGAAGGGGGCAGTTACGAGCAGTACTTC

v_gene: TRBV5-4
abundance: .
d_gene: .
j_gene: TRBJ2-7
CDR3aa: CASSLEASYEQYF
CDR3nt: TGTGCCAGCAGCTTAGAGGCCTCCTACGAGCAGTACTTC

v_gene: TRBV5-1
abundance: once
d_gene: TRBD2
j_gene: TRBJ2-1
CDR3aa: CASSSLAGANNEQFF
CDR3nt: TGCGCCAGCAGCTCCTTAGCGGGGGCCAACAATGAGCAGTTCTTC

v_gene: TRBV2
abundance: .
d_gene: .
j_gene: TRBJ2-2
CDR3aa: CASIEDRNSNTGELFF
CDR3nt: TGTGCCAGTATAGAGGACAGAAACTCGAACACCGGGGAGCTGTTTTTT

v_gene: TRBV6-5
abundance: .
d_gene: TRBD2
j_gene: TRBJ2-3
CDR3aa: CASSYSGRVWGDTQYF
CDR3nt: TGTGCCAGCAGTTACTCTGGGAGGGTTTGGGGAGATACGCAGTATTTT

v_gene: TRBV5-1
abundance: .
d_gene: .
j_gene: TRBJ1-4
CDR3aa: CASSLRGRDEKLFF
CDR3nt: TGCGCCAGCAGCTTGAGAGGAAGAGATGAAAAACTGTTTTTT

v_gene: TRBV9
abundance: .
d_gene: .
j_gene: TRBJ2-3
CDR3aa: CASSAGTSSTDTQYF
CDR3nt: TGTGCCAGCAGCGCAGGGACTTCTAGCACAGATACGCAGTATTTT

v_gene: TRBV6-5
abundance: .
d_gene: .
j_gene: TRBJ1-1
CDR3aa: CASSYRLTDFNTEAFF
CDR3nt: TGTGCCAGCAGTTACCGCCTGACAGATTTTAACACTGAAGCTTTCTTT

v_gene: TRBV10-3
abundance: .
d_gene: TRBD2
j_gene: TRBJ2-7
CDR3aa: CAIRPGTSGSYEQYF
CDR3nt: TGTGCCATCAGGCCCGGGACTAGCGGATCCTACGAGCAGTACTTC

v_gene: TRBV29-1
abundance: .
d_gene: .
j_gene: TRBJ1-1
CDR3aa: CSAGGQSQVAFF
CDR3nt: TGCAGCGCCGGGGGTCAGTCACAGGTAGCTTTCTTT

v_gene: TRBV30
abundance: .
d_gene: TRBD1
j_gene: TRBJ2-5
CDR3aa: CAWSTGGGETQYF
CDR3nt: TGTGCCTGGAGTACAGGGGGCGGAGAGACCCAGTACTTC

v_gene: TRBV5-6
abundance: .
d_gene: TRBD1
j_gene: TRBJ1-2
CDR3aa: CASRATGPFYGYTF
CDR3nt: TGTGCCAGCAGGGCGACAGGGCCCTTCTATGGCTACACCTTC

v_gene: TRBV2
abundance: .
d_gene: TRBD2
j_gene: TRBJ2-1
CDR3aa: CASSVNGGAWGEQFF
CDR3nt: TGTGCCAGCAGTGTGAACGGGGGGGCCTGGGGTGAGCAGTTCTTC

v_gene: TRBV13
abundance: .
d_gene: TRBD2
j_gene: TRBJ2-3
CDR3aa: CASSLDSGRGDTQYF
CDR3nt: TGTGCCAGCAGCTTAGACAGCGGGAGGGGGGATACGCAGTATTTT

v_gene: TRBV11-2
abundance: .
d_gene: .
j_gene: TRBJ2-1
CDR3aa: CASSERSIGNEQFF
CDR3nt: TGTGCCAGCAGCGAACGGAGCATTGGCAATGAGCAGTTCTTC

v_gene: TRBV9
abundance: .
d_gene: TRBD1
j_gene: TRBJ2-2
CDR3aa: CASSGFTGGLPGELFF
CDR3nt: TGTGCCAGCAGCGGCTTCACAGGGGGCTTGCCGGGGGAGCTGTTTTTT

v_gene: TRBV24-1
abundance: .
d_gene: .
j_gene: TRBJ1-2
CDR3aa: CATSDRLRLGYTF
CDR3nt: TGTGCCACCAGTGATCGCTTGAGGCTCGGCTACACCTTC

v_gene: TRBV5-1
abundance: .
d_gene: TRBD1
j_gene: TRBJ2-3
CDR3aa: CASSRGQGLTDTQYF
CDR3nt: TGCGCCAGCAGCCGAGGACAGGGGTTGACAGATACGCAGTATTTT

v_gene: TRBV9
abundance: once
d_gene: .
j_gene: TRBJ2-3
CDR3aa: CASSVTRGTDTQYF
CDR3nt: TGTGCCAGCAGCGTGACTAGGGGCACAGATACGCAGTATTTT

v_gene: TRBV4-2
abundance: .
d_gene: .
j_gene: TRBJ1-5
CDR3aa: CASSQSAGTSGPQHF
CDR3nt: TGTGCCAGCAGCCAGTCAGCGGGGACCAGCGGGCCCCAGCATTTT

v_gene: TRBV5-1
abundance: .
d_gene: .
j_gene: TRBJ2-2
CDR3aa: CASSLAGGVGTGELFF
CDR3nt: TGCGCCAGCAGCTTGGCGGGGGGCGTCGGCACCGGGGAGCTGTTTTTT

v_gene: TRBV2
abundance: .
d_gene: .
j_gene: TRBJ2-7
CDR3aa: CASNLRPLEEQYF
CDR3nt: TGTGCCAGCAACTTGCGGCCGCTTGAAGAGCAGTACTTC

v_gene: TRBV4-3
abundance: .
d_gene: .
j_gene: TRBJ1-1
CDR3aa: CASSQDLWDIENTEAFF
CDR3nt: TGCGCCAGCAGCCAAGATTTGTGGGACATCGAGAACACTGAAGCTTTCTTT

v_gene: TRBV11-2
abundance: .
d_gene: TRBD1
j_gene: TRBJ1-3
CDR3aa: CASSLDVRGHGNTIYF
CDR3nt: TGTGCCAGCAGCTTAGATGTCAGGGGGCACGGAAACACCATATATTTT

v_gene: TRBV6-2/TRBV6-3
abundance: .
d_gene: .
j_gene: TRBJ1-1
CDR3aa: CASSLYSEAFF
CDR3nt: TGTGCCAGCAGCCTATATTCGGAAGCTTTCTTT